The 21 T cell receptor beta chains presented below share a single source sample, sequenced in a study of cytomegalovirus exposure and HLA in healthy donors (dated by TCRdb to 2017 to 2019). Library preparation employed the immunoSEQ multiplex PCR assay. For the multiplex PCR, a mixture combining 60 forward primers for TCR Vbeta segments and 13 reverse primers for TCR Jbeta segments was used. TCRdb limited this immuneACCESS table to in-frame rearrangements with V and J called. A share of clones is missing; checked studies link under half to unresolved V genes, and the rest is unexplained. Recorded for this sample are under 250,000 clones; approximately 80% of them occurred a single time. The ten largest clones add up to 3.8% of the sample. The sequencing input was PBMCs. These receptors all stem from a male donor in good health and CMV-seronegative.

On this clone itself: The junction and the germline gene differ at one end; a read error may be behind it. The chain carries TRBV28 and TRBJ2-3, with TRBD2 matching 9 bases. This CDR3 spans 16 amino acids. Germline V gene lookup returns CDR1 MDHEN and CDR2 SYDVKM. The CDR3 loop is CASNLDAGGSTDTQYF. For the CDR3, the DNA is TGTGCCAGCAATTTAGACGCGGGAGGGAGCACAGATACGCAGTATTTT.

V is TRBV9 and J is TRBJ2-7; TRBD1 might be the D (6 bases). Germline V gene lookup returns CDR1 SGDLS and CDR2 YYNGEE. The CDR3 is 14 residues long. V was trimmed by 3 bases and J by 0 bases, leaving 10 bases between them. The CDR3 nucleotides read TGTGCCAGCAGCGCCGGGACAATCTCCTACGAGCAGTACTTC. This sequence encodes CASSAGTISYEQYF.

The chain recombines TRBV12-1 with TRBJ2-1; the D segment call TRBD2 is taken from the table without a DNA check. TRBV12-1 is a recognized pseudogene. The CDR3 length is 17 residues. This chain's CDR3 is CASSFVAGAKRDHEQFF. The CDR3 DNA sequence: TGTGCCAGCAGCTTTGTTGCGGGGGCGAAGCGGGATCATGAGCAGTTCTTC.

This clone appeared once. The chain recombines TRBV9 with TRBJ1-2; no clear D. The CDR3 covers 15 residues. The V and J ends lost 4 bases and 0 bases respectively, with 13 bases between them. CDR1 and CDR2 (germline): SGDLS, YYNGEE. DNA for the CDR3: TGTGCCAGCAGCCCCGGACTGGGCCCTAACTATGGCTACACCTTC. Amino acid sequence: CASSPGLGPNYGYTF.

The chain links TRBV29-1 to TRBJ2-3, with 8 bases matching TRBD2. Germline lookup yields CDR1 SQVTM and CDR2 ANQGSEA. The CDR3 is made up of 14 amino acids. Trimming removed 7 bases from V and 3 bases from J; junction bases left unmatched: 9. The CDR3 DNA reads TGCAGCGGGAGGGGAGCGGGAGAGACAGATACGCAGTATTTT. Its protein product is CSGRGAGETDTQYF.

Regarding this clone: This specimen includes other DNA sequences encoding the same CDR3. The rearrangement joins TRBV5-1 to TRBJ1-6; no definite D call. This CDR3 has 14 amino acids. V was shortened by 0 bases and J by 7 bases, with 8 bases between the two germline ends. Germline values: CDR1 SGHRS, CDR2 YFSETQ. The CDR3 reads CASSLGQTNSPLHF. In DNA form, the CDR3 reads TGCGCCAGCAGCTTGGGGCAGACAAATTCACCCCTCCACTTT.

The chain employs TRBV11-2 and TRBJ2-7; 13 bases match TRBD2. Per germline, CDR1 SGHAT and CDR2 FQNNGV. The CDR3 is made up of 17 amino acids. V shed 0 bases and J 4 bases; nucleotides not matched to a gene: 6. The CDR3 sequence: CASSLDTRTSGSYEQYF. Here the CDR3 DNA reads TGTGCCAGCAGCTTAGACACCCGGACTAGCGGGAGTTACGAGCAGTACTTC.

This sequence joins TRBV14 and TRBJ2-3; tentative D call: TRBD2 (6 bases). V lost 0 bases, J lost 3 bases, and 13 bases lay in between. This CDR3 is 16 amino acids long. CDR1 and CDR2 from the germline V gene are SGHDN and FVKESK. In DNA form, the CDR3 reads TGTGCCAGCAGCCAAGATGGGGGACTCGTAACAGATACGCAGTATTTT. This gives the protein CASSQDGGLVTDTQYF.

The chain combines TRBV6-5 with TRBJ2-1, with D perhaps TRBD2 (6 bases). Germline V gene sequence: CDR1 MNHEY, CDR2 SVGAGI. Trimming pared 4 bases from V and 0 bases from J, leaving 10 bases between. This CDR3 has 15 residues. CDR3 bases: TGTGCCAGCAGTTTAGCGGAAAGCTCCTACAATGAGCAGTTCTTC. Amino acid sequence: CASSLAESSYNEQFF.

In DNA form, the CDR3 reads TGTGCCAGCAGCCGCCCCAGCGGGCAGGGAACTGAAGCTTTCTTT. Its protein product is CASSRPSGQGTEAFF. This sequence joins TRBV27 and TRBJ1-1, with D possibly TRBD1 on 5 matching bases. CDR1 MNHEY and CDR2 SMNVEV come from the germline V gene (reference sequence). This CDR3 spans 15 amino acids. The V end was cut by 6 bases, the J end by 5 bases, with 19 bases between.

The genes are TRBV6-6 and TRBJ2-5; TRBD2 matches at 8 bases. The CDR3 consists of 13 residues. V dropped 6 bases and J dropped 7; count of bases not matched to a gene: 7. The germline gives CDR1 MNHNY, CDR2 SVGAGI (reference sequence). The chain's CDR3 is CASSPGLEVTQYF. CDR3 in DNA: TGTGCCAGCAGCCCGGGACTAGAGGTGACCCAGTACTTC.

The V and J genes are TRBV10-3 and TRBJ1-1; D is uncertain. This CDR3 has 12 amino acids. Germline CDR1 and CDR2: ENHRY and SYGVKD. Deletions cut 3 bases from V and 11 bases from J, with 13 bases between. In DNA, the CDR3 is TGTGCCATCAGTGAAAGTACTATCGGGGCTTTCTTT. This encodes CAISESTIGAFF.

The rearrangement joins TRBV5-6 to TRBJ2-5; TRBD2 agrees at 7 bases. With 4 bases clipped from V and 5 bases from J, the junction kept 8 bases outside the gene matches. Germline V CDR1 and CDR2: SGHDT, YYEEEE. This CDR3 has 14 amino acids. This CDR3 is CASSLTGLVETQYF. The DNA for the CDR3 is TGTGCCAGCAGCCTTACTGGACTAGTGGAGACCCAGTACTTC.

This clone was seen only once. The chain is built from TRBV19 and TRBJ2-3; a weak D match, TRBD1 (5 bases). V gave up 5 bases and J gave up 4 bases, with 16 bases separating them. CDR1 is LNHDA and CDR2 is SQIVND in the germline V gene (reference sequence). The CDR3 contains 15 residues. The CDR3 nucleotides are TGTGCCAGTAGTGCGGACACACCCGGTCCAGATACGCAGTATTTT. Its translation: CASSADTPGPDTQYF.

The CDR3: CASSLVGTSGSGDTQYF. CDR3 DNA: TGTGCCAGCAGCTTAGTCGGGACTAGCGGAAGCGGAGATACGCAGTATTTT. The chain joins TRBV11-2 to TRBJ2-3; 11 bases match TRBD2. The germline CDR1 and CDR2 sequences are SGHAT and FQNNGV. The V gene end was trimmed by 1 base and the J gene end by 5 bases; junction bases not matched to a gene: 8. This CDR3 comprises 17 residues.

CDR3 sequence: CASSLSASGRLKETQYF. CDR3 in DNA: TGTGCCAGCAGTTTATCGGCTAGCGGGAGGTTAAAGGAGACCCAGTACTTC. The J gene is TRBJ2-5, the V gene TRBV28; TRBD2 matches at 11 bases. The CDR3 length is 17 residues. Germline CDR1 MDHEN, CDR2 SYDVKM. Trimming at V came to 1 base and at J to 5 bases, leaving 9 bases not matched to a gene. Looking up the rest from reference TRBV28 and TRBJ2-5 gives the full variable domain: DVKVTQSSRYLVKRTGEKVFLECVQDMDHENMFWYRQDPGLGLRLIYFSYDVKMKEKGDIPEGYSVSREKKERFSLILESASTNQTSMYLCASSLSASGRLKETQYFGPGTRLLVL.

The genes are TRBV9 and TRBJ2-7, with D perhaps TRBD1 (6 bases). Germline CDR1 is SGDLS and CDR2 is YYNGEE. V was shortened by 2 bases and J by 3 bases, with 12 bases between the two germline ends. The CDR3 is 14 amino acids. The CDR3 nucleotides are TGTGCCAGCAGCGTGGAGAGGGGGAACTACGAGCAGTACTTC. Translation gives CASSVERGNYEQYF.

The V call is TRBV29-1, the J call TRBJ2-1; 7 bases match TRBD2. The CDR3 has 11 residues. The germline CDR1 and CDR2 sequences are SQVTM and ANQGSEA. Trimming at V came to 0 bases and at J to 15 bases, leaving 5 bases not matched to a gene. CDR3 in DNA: TGCAGCGTTGAAGATAGAGCGGGACCGTTCTTC. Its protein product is CSVEDRAGPFF.

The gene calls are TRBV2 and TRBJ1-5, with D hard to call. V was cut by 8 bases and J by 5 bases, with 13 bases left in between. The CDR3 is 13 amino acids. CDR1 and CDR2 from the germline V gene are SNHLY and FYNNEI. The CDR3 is CASGLKMDQPQHF. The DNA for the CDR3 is TGTGCCAGCGGGCTTAAAATGGATCAGCCCCAGCATTTT.

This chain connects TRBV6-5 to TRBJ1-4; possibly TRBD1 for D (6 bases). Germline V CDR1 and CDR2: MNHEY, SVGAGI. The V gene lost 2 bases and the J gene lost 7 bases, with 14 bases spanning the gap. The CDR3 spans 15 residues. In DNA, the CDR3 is TGTGCCAGCAGTTACACTGCAGGGGCCAGTGAAAAACTGTTTTTT. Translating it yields CASSYTAGASEKLFF.

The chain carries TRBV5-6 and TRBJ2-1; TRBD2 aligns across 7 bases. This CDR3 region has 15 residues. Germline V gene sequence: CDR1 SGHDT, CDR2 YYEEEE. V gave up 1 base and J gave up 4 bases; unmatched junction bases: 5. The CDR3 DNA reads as TGTGCCAGCAGCTTGAGGGAGGGGTATTACAATGAGCAGTTCTTC. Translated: CASSLREGYYNEQFF.